What follows describes a single TCR beta chain. TCRdb's table, derived via immunoSEQ multiplex PCR, lists solely in-frame clones and lacks some. The table has hundreds of thousands of clones, 85% seen once. The sample comes from a study of blood T cell repertoires in COVID-19. Trimming removed 5 bases at V and 9 bases at J, with 16 bases between. The CDR3 has 13 residues. Germline values: CDR1 SGHTA, CDR2 FQGNSA. The chain combines TRBV7-2 with TRBJ2-5; D perhaps matches TRBD1 (8 bases). This receptor was obtained from a man aged 45-65 years with active or convalescent COVID-19. The sequenced material came from peripheral blood. In DNA form, the CDR3 reads TGTGCCAGCAGCACCGGACAGGGAGGGGCCCAGTACTTC. Protein sequence: CASSTGQGGAQYF.